This T cell receptor beta chain stems from a study of technical replicates of blood from a handful of donors. Method: immunoSEQ multiplex PCR; TCRdb's copy keeps in-frame clones and lacks some. Of 80,000 to 85,000 clones in the sample, about 88% were seen once. The germline CDR1 and CDR2 sequences are SNHLY and FYNNEI. The CDR3 sequence is 13 residues long. The ends were cut back, 6 bases at V and 8 bases at J, with 16 bases in the middle. The receptor was isolated from a human donor in good health. This chain joins TRBV2 and TRBJ1-2; D possibly corresponds to TRBD1 (6 bases). Specimen: T cells isolated from PBMCs. CDR3: CASRAGVGGGYTF. CDR3 coding DNA: TGTGCCAGCAGGGCAGGGGTTGGAGGAGGCTACACCTTC.